This T cell receptor beta chain was identified in a study of post-analysis software for immune sequencing data (dated by TCRdb to the mid-2010s). With regard to the full study: Relapsing-remitting, secondary progressive and progressive-relapsing multiple sclerosis were recorded as disease courses, and subtype annotation was lacking for some patients. The patient repertoires were set against approximately 10 previously published healthy control repertoires from donors whose ages ranged from roughly 6 to 27 years. A subset of samples was prepared in parallel using single-end sample barcoding, then pooled and co-amplified after Illumina adapter ligation.

This clonotype was found a few times. Its antigen specificity is not known. One base away there is no much larger clone; base qualities are not given. Study-wide findings and limitations: Normalized Chao1 diversity was significantly lower in multiple sclerosis patients than controls, suggesting substantial peripheral T-cell clonal expansion. The multiple sclerosis patient group was slightly younger than the control group. Direct clustering with F measure showed strong co-clustering of samples prepared in the same batch, prompting a batch-effect correction.

The protocol used for the library was PCR. TCRdb records Illumina HiSeq 2500 as the sequencer. Unique molecular identifiers were incorporated into TCR beta cDNA libraries to reduce PCR and sequencing biases. Per 1 to 10 million input T cells, roughly 500,000 cDNA molecules were obtained, such that each molecule approximated one T cell. Patient libraries were prepared and sequenced with the same protocol used for the earlier healthy control dataset. Within a given batch, samples were prepared together, multiplexed and sequenced on the same HiSeq lane. In the source study's methods: MIGEC was used to process the raw barcoded reads, and molecular identifier groups with only a single read were discarded before consensus assembly and CDR3 extraction. VDJtools was used for post-analysis of the clonotype tables, and diversity was normalized by down-sampling every dataset to the size of the smallest sample. To correct batch-related cross-sample contamination, repertoire overlap clustering matched CDR3 amino acid sequences but not nucleotide sequences. TCRdb applied fastp at Q25 and MiXCR to the public reads, then kept only in-frame beta chains. CDR3 protein duplicates are merged, each entry listing the most common genes and DNA. TCRdb, not the original authors, processed these V and J calls. This sample is represented by fewer than 900,000 distinct CDR3 sequences; around 46% of them were singletons. The ten largest make up approximately 4.4% of the sample.

To demonstrate the VDJtools post-analysis software, TCR beta repertoires were profiled from the peripheral blood of 13 young patients with multiple sclerosis. Multiple sclerosis patients were children and adolescents aged roughly 6 to 16 years. This sequence originates from a girl aged 10 to 17 with multiple sclerosis. Specimen: blood.

The CDR3 here reads CASSFFGGTQETQYF. In nucleotide form, the sequence is TGTGCCAGCAGCTTTTTTGGCGGGACTCAAGAGACCCAGTACTTC. This receptor chain uses TRBV7-2 and TRBJ2-5; tentative D gene TRBD2, with 6 bases matching. The CDR3 starts with the cysteine, ends with the phenylalanine, and has 15 residues. Of all the DNA, just the CDR3 is kept, 45 bases in frame from base 1. V lost 3 bases and J lost 2 bases; the stretch between them is 13 bases long. From the germline V gene, CDR1 is SGHTA and CDR2 is FQGNSA.